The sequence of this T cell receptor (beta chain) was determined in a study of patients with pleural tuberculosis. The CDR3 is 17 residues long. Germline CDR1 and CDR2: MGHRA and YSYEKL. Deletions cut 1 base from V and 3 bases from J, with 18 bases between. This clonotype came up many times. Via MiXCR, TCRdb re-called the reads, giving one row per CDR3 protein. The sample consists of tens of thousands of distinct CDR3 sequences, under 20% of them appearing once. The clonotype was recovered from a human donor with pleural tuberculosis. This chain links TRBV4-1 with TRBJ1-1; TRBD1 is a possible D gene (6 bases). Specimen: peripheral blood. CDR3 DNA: TGCGCCAGCAGCCAAGGGGGGCGCCCGGGAGGGCACACTGAAGCTTTCTTT. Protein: CASSQGGRPGGHTEAFF.